This entry concerns a single TCR beta chain. The sample comes from a study of PD-L1 blockade in urothelial cancer. Study background: Each blood sample yielded a median of about 140,000 T cells.

Trimming cost V 0 bases and J 4 bases; bases outside gene matches: 5. The CDR3 totals 16 residues. Germline V lookup: CDR1 SGHKS, CDR2 YYEKEE (reference sequence). This table comes from immunoSEQ multiplex PCR, and its TCRdb copy is limited to in-frame clones, with some not included. The sample carries tens of thousands of clones, 81% recorded once. The receptor was derived from a man in his 70s with urothelial cancer. The source material was PBMCs, sampled around atezolizumab (anti-PD-L1) treatment. The J gene is TRBJ2-1, the V gene TRBV5-5; TRBD2 agrees at 9 bases. The CDR3 sequence: CASSLASSGIYNEQFF. In DNA form, the CDR3 reads TGTGCCAGCAGCTTGGCCTCTAGCGGGATTTACAATGAGCAGTTCTTC.